A single sample is the source of the 25 T cell receptor beta chains below, sequenced in a study of a mutant IDH1 vaccine in newly diagnosed glioma. Time point of the sample: week 35, safety follow-up. Vaccination used 300 ug of mutant IDH1 20-mer peptide per dose, with topical imiquimod. The antigens of these receptors remain unknown. Only in-frame clones appear in the TCRdb table, and some are missing; sequencing was by immunoSEQ multiplex PCR. The table records 69,000 or so clones, around 84% of them present only once. Specimen: PBMCs, collected from a glioma patient whose treatment included an IDH1 peptide vaccine. These receptors all stem from a man aged 25 to 40 with glioma.

The chain is built from TRBV7-8 and TRBJ2-1; possibly TRBD2 for D (5 bases). Germline V gene sequence: CDR1 SGHVS, CDR2 FQNEAQ. Trimming left V 3 bases short and J 0 bases short, with 15 bases between. CDR3 size: 17 residues. This chain's CDR3 is CASSFTDGISSYNEQFF. CDR3 in DNA: TGTGCCAGCAGCTTTACAGACGGGATAAGCTCCTACAATGAGCAGTTCTTC.

The rearrangement links TRBV21-1 to TRBJ2-5; no check of the table's D call, TRBD2, against the DNA was made. TRBV21-1 is given as a pseudogene. The CDR3 extends over 12 amino acids. The CDR3 nucleotides are TGTGCCAGCAGAACGGGAGGCGAGACCCAGTACTTC. Translated: CASRTGGETQYF.

The rearrangement links TRBV21-1 to TRBJ2-5; the table assigns TRBD1, which was not confirmed against the DNA. TRBV21-1 is flagged as a pseudogene. The CDR3 sequence is 18 residues long. CDR3 nucleotides: TGTGCCAGCAGCCCGCAAGTTGAACCAGGGGGCCTTGAAGAGACCCAGTACTTC. Encoded protein: CASSPQVEPGGLEETQYF.

The rearrangement joins TRBV21-1 to TRBJ2-3; the table names TRBD2, a call not compared with the DNA. TRBV21-1 constitutes a pseudogene. The CDR3 runs to 17 residues. The CDR3 nucleotides are TGTGCCAGCAGCAAAGATGTAGCGGGAGTTCGCACAGATACGCAGTATTTT. Its protein product is CASSKDVAGVRTDTQYF.

The J gene is TRBJ1-2, the V gene TRBV4-1, with D maybe TRBD1 (6 bases). This CDR3 spans 15 amino acids. The ends were cut back, 0 bases at V and 4 bases at J, with 12 bases in the middle. Germline V gives CDR1 MGHRA, CDR2 YSYEKL. The CDR3 sequence: CASSQESNRAYGYTF. As DNA, the CDR3 is TGCGCCAGCAGCCAAGAATCGAACAGGGCCTATGGCTACACCTTC.

The J gene is TRBJ1-5, the V gene TRBV9; no clear D. Trimming removed 4 bases at V and 3 bases at J, with 20 bases between. This CDR3 is 17 amino acids long. Germline CDR1 and CDR2: SGDLS and YYNGEE. The CDR3 coding sequence is TGTGCCAGCAGCCCCCCCTCGATGAGGATGGACAATCAGCCCCAGCATTTT. It translates to CASSPPSMRMDNQPQHF.

This clone was counted a single time. The CDR3 sequence: CASSLLGAHEQYF. Here the CDR3 DNA reads TGTGCCAGCAGCTTGTTGGGGGCCCACGAGCAGTACTTC. This chain uses TRBV11-2 with TRBJ2-7, with D maybe TRBD1 (6 bases). Between the trimmed V and J ends, which lost 3 bases and 5 bases, there was a span of 11 bases. This CDR3 is 13 amino acids long. Looked up from germline, CDR1 is SGHAT and CDR2 is FQNNGV.

This clone was recorded only once. The J gene is TRBJ2-2, the V gene TRBV5-4; TRBD2 might be the D (6 bases). V lost 0 bases and J lost 0, with 9 bases in between. The CDR3 spans 16 residues. The germline V gene encodes CDR1 SGHNT and CDR2 YYREEE (reference sequence). CDR3 region: CASSLGPSANTGELFF. CDR3 DNA sequence: TGTGCCAGCAGCTTGGGTCCTAGCGCGAACACCGGGGAGCTGTTTTTT.

This clone was seen just once. This chain connects TRBV4-3 to TRBJ1-3, with a weak D call TRBD1 (5 bases). CDR3 length: 17 amino acids. CDR1 is LGHNA and CDR2 is YSLEER in the germline V gene. Trimming cost V 4 bases and J 2 bases, with 18 bases left between them. CDR3 sequence (DNA): TGCGCCAGCAGCCCACGCCCGGTGGGGGAAGCTGGAAACACCATATATTTT. Translation: CASSPRPVGEAGNTIYF.

The chain has TRBV5-1 and TRBJ2-7, with 10 bases identical to TRBD2. CDR1 SGHRS and CDR2 YFSETQ come from the germline V gene. The CDR3 length is 16 residues. Trimming cost V 0 bases and J 4 bases; bases outside gene matches: 7. CDR3 in amino acids: CASSLVLAGERYEQYF. CDR3 DNA sequence: TGCGCCAGCAGCTTGGTTCTAGCGGGGGAGAGATACGAGCAGTACTTC.

The chain links TRBV6-5 to TRBJ1-2; the D is unclear. The germline V gene encodes CDR1 MNHEY and CDR2 SVGAGI. This CDR3 comprises 15 residues. V lost 1 base, J lost 5 bases, and 14 bases lay in between. CDR3 residues: CASSYFDRLPYGYTF. The CDR3 DNA is TGTGCCAGCAGTTACTTCGACCGTCTCCCTTATGGCTACACCTTC.

The V call is TRBV7-9, the J call TRBJ1-1; no firm D call. The CDR3 sequence is 14 residues long. Germline V gives CDR1 SEHNR, CDR2 FQNEAQ (reference sequence). Trimming cost V 7 bases and J 6 bases, with 18 bases left between them. The CDR3 DNA reads as TGTGCCAGCACCCCATGGAGGGATACTTCTGAAGCTTTCTTT. Protein product: CASTPWRDTSEAFF.

Turning to this clone: At one boundary the junction diverges from the germline segment, which might be a read error. This chain joins TRBV7-9 and TRBJ1-2; D might be TRBD1 (5 bases). The germline gives CDR1 SEHNR, CDR2 FQNEAQ (reference sequence). This CDR3 comprises 13 residues. Written as DNA, the CDR3 is TGTGCCAGCAGCTTAGAGTACGGGGGAGAGGGAGCCTTC. Its protein is CASSLEYGGEGAF. Supplemented by reference TRBV7-9 and TRBJ1-2, the full variable domain reads DTGVSQNPRHKITKRGQNVTFRCDPISEHNRLYWYRQTLGQGPEFLTYFQNEAQLEKSRLLSDRFSAERPKGSFSTLEIQRTEQGDSAMYLCASSLEYGGEGAFGSGTRLTVV.

The chain carries TRBV27 and TRBJ2-3; a possible D gene is TRBD1 (6 bases). Looked up from germline, CDR1 is MNHEY and CDR2 is SMNVEV (reference sequence). The V and J ends lost 6 bases and 2 bases respectively, with 21 bases between them. The CDR3 totals 17 residues. Here the CDR3 reads CASSLTGPSRFTDTQYF. DNA of the CDR3: TGTGCCAGCAGCCTTACAGGGCCGTCCCGTTTCACAGATACGCAGTATTTT.

This sequence joins TRBV19 and TRBJ1-5; no clear D. The ends were cut back, 5 bases at V and 5 bases at J, with 19 bases in the middle. The germline gives CDR1 LNHDA, CDR2 SQIVND (reference sequence). The CDR3 runs 16 residues. CDR3 sequence: CASSFSGSGLHQPQHF. CDR3 sequence (DNA): TGTGCCAGTAGTTTTTCTGGTAGCGGGCTACATCAGCCCCAGCATTTT.

The V and J genes are TRBV7-9 and TRBJ2-1; D uncertain. V lost 6 bases and J 4 bases, leaving 7 bases between the germline ends. The CDR3 runs 12 residues. Germline lookup yields CDR1 SEHNR and CDR2 FQNEAQ (reference sequence). CDR3 residues: CASRTNYNEQFF. CDR3 nucleotide sequence: TGTGCCAGCAGGACCAATTACAATGAGCAGTTCTTC. The whole variable domain, remainder taken from reference TRBV7-9 and TRBJ2-1, is DTGVSQNPRHKITKRGQNVTFRCDPISEHNRLYWYRQTLGQGPEFLTYFQNEAQLEKSRLLSDRFSAERPKGSFSTLEIQRTEQGDSAMYLCASRTNYNEQFFGPGTRLTVL.

This chain uses TRBV7-8 with TRBJ1-5; D is unclear. Trimming cost V 3 bases and J 3 bases, with 15 bases left between them. Germline V gene data show CDR1 as SGHVS and CDR2 as FQNEAQ. This CDR3 has 16 amino acids. CDR3 in DNA: TGTGCCAGCAGCTTGGGAAGGGCGGGTTCCAATCAGCCCCAGCATTTT. It encodes CASSLGRAGSNQPQHF.

The rearrangement joins TRBV5-4 to TRBJ2-1, with 11 bases fitting TRBD2. Germline CDR1 is SGHNT and CDR2 is YYREEE (reference sequence). The length of the CDR3 is 19 residues. With V trimmed by 1 base and J by 0 bases, 9 bases remained unmatched. The CDR3 sequence is CASSLLASGGSSSYNEQFF. The CDR3 coding sequence is TGTGCCAGCAGCTTGTTGGCTAGCGGGGGGTCGAGCTCCTACAATGAGCAGTTCTTC.

This clone came up once. This sequence joins TRBV19 and TRBJ1-2; D is possibly TRBD1 (6 bases). The CDR3 length is 14 residues. Trimming cost V 3 bases and J 6 bases, with 14 bases left between them. Germline values: CDR1 LNHDA, CDR2 SQIVND (reference sequence). The CDR3 DNA is TGTGCCAGTAGTATTGTCAGGGGAAGCGATGGCTACACCTTC. Encoded protein: CASSIVRGSDGYTF.

The V and J genes are TRBV4-2 and TRBJ2-1; D remains ambiguous. V was cut by 4 bases and J by 9 bases, with 16 bases left in between. From germline, CDR1 is LGHNA and CDR2 YNFKEQ. This CDR3 region has 14 residues. Here the CDR3 DNA reads TGTGCCAGCAGCCCATCCCCCGACGGGCTTGAGCAGTTCTTC. Translated, it gives CASSPSPDGLEQFF.

The rearrangement links TRBV11-2 to TRBJ2-2, with D maybe TRBD1 (5 bases). The CDR3 runs 14 residues. V lost 5 bases to trimming and J lost 2 bases, with 9 bases between them. The germline V gene encodes CDR1 SGHAT and CDR2 FQNNGV. The CDR3 nucleotides are TGTGCCAGCAGCCTAGGGGCAAACACCGGGGAGCTGTTTTTT. It encodes CASSLGANTGELFF.

The chain is built from TRBV4-2 and TRBJ2-1, with a tentative D call TRBD1 (6 bases). Germline-derived CDR1 and CDR2 are LGHNA and YNFKEQ. The CDR3 extends over 14 amino acids. Deletions cut 5 bases from V and 4 bases from J, with 12 bases between. The CDR3 nucleotides are TGTGCCAGCAGCGCCCGGACAGCTTACAATGAGCAGTTCTTC. Protein: CASSARTAYNEQFF.

V usage is TRBV18 and J usage is TRBJ1-1; a weak D match, TRBD1 (5 bases). The CDR3 sequence is 13 residues long. Germline assignment: CDR1 KGHSH and CDR2 LQKENI. V was trimmed by 3 bases and J by 7 bases, leaving 12 bases between them. The CDR3 region is CASSPRGHREAFF. CDR3 DNA: TGTGCCAGCTCACCTAGAGGACACCGTGAAGCTTTCTTT.

The chain employs TRBV5-6 and TRBJ2-1; TRBD2 aligns across 8 bases. Trimming at V came to 5 bases and at J to 0 bases, leaving 4 bases not matched to a gene. The CDR3 runs 15 residues. Germline assignment: CDR1 SGHDT and CDR2 YYEEEE. CDR3 DNA sequence: TGTGCCAGCAGTCGCGGGGGGTCCTCCTACAATGAGCAGTTCTTC. Protein sequence: CASSRGGSSYNEQFF.

The chain is built from TRBV7-8 and TRBJ2-7; weak D call: TRBD1 (6 bases). The CDR3 consists of 15 residues. With 5 bases removed from V and 2 bases from J, the gap between germline ends came to 16 bases. Germline V gives CDR1 SGHVS, CDR2 FQNEAQ. CDR3 DNA sequence: TGTGCCAGCAGCGACAGGCGGACAGTAGCCTACGAGCAGTACTTC. This codes for CASSDRRTVAYEQYF.